This T cell receptor (beta chain) was retrieved from a study of post-analysis software for immune sequencing data. Regarding the study as a whole: In multiple sclerosis, normalized Chao1 diversity was significantly below that of controls.

Comment on this clonotype: Its antigen is as yet unknown.

Presence of unique molecular identifiers characterized the TCR beta cDNA libraries. Input of roughly 0.85 to 11 million T cells yielded a few hundred thousand cDNA molecules. TCRdb re-analysed the PCR reads in MiXCR, keeping a single row per CDR3 protein. The repertoire holds around 700,000 distinct CDR3 sequences, with roughly three fifths as singletons. The clonotype was recovered from a girl aged 2 to 10 with multiple sclerosis. The sample comprised blood.

CDR3 loop: CASSLEVESSYEQYF. In nucleotides, the CDR3 is TGTGCCAGCAGCTTAGAGGTAGAGAGCTCCTACGAGCAGTACTTC. The chain employs TRBV11-2 and TRBJ2-7; D gene unclear. Trimming left V 0 bases short and J 0 bases short, with 9 bases between. The germline V gene encodes CDR1 SGHAT and CDR2 FQNNGV. The CDR3 runs 15 residues.